The T cell receptor (beta chain) under discussion was sequenced for a study of T-cell memory formation after mild COVID-19. Study summary: Largely, TCR clusters stayed within a single donor.

General observations from the study: CD4+ contracting clones lay mainly in CM and EM, CD8+ ones in EMRA. Contracting clones from day 15 to 85 had balanced CD4/CD8; later expanders favoured CD4+. Confirmation was lacking for SARS-CoV-2 specificity of second-wave clones that peaked on day 37.

Germline V gives CDR1 MGHRA, CDR2 YSYEKL. The CDR3 is 15 amino acids. V lost 1 base, J lost 4 bases, and 6 bases stayed unmatched. TCRdb re-analysed the 5' RACE reads in MiXCR, keeping a single row per CDR3 protein. The top ten clones hold over 20% of a sample with approximately 340,000 distinct CDR3 sequences, roughly 13% of them seen once. Comments on this clonotype: Its antigen is not identified.

The sample taken for sequencing was PBMCs or a T cell subset sorted from them (not recorded which). The TCR sequence derives from a man between 18 and 35 years old who had mild COVID-19 (a few samples of this study predate the infection). Cell type and time point are not known. This chain joins TRBV4-1 and TRBJ2-7; TRBD1 matches 8 bases. The CDR3: CASSQGRDRPYEQYF. The CDR3 DNA is TGCGCCAGCAGCCAAGGCCGGGACAGGCCGTACGAGCAGTACTTC.